This entry lists 26 T cell receptor beta chains sequenced from one sample in a study of T cells in Graves' hyperthyroidism and ophthalmopathy. Using RNA transcripts as the source, TCR beta CDR3 regions were amplified. Carried out on the TCR CDR3, a first-round RT-PCR used the HTBI primer set. Via MiXCR, TCRdb re-called the multiplex PCR reads, giving one row per CDR3 protein. The sample includes approximately 530,000 distinct CDR3 sequences, 16% seen only once; the top ten take around 19%. Sequencing was performed on blood. Every receptor here comes from a young woman with Graves' hyperthyroidism.

This clonotype was found a few times. The CDR3 DNA reads as TGTGCCAGCAGCTTATTAAAGCCTAGCACAGATACGCAGTATTTT. It encodes CASSLLKPSTDTQYF. This chain uses TRBV7-9 with TRBJ2-3; no reliable D call. The CDR3 contains 15 residues. Germline V gene lookup returns CDR1 SEHNR and CDR2 FQNEAQ (reference sequence). Trimming removed 2 bases from V and 0 bases from J, with 9 bases in between.

The chain is built from TRBV4-1 and TRBJ2-7; no reliable D call. CDR3 size: 17 residues. Looked up from germline, CDR1 is MGHRA and CDR2 is YSYEKL. V gave up 0 bases and J gave up 1 base, with 16 bases separating them. The CDR3 loop is CASSQDTRGRGSYEQYF. In DNA form, the CDR3 reads TGCGCCAGCAGCCAAGATACGCGCGGCAGAGGTTCCTACGAGCAGTACTTC.

This clonotype appeared many times. The genes are TRBV28 and TRBJ2-7; 12 nucleotides line up with TRBD1. This CDR3 contains 17 residues. The germline gives CDR1 MDHEN, CDR2 SYDVKM. The V and J ends lost 5 bases and 5 bases, in that order; junction bases with no gene match: 13. The CDR3 loop is CASSHPPGQGARNEQYF. The CDR3 nucleotides are TGTGCCAGCAGTCATCCACCGGGACAGGGGGCGAGAAACGAGCAGTACTTC.

This clonotype was observed once. The chain couples TRBV5-1 to TRBJ2-3; 12 bases map to TRBD2. CDR1 and CDR2 from the germline V gene are SGHRS and YFSETQ. The CDR3 covers 18 residues. V shed 3 bases, J shed 0 bases, and the junction held 8 bases outside the gene matches. Here the CDR3 DNA reads TGCGCCAGCAGCTCCGACCGCGGACTAGCGGGGAGCACAGATACGCAGTATTTT. It codes for CASSSDRGLAGSTDTQYF.

The chain joins TRBV19 to TRBJ2-1; 9 bases map to TRBD1. The CDR3 loop spans 15 amino acids. In germline, CDR1 is LNHDA, CDR2 SQIVND (reference sequence). The V and J ends lost 5 bases and 4 bases, in that order; junction bases with no gene match: 6. The CDR3: CASSPTGGSYNEQFF. CDR3 DNA: TGTGCCAGTAGTCCAACAGGGGGCTCTTACAATGAGCAGTTCTTC.

The CDR3 DNA is TGCGCCAGCAGCCAAATTTTCAGACTAGCGGGTAGCACAGATACGCAGTATTTT. This sequence encodes CASSQIFRLAGSTDTQYF. The chain carries TRBV4-1 and TRBJ2-3; 10 bases are a match to TRBD2. The CDR3 covers 18 residues. Germline assignment: CDR1 MGHRA and CDR2 YSYEKL. The J segment lost 0 bases and the V segment lost 2 bases, leaving 8 bases of the junction unmatched.

This clonotype was observed at least ten times. V gene TRBV5-1 combines with J gene TRBJ1-1; TRBD1 is a possible D gene (5 bases). CDR1 is SGHRS, CDR2 YFSETQ, per germline. The CDR3 covers 15 residues. V was shortened by 0 bases and J by 1 base, with 10 bases between the two germline ends. The CDR3 region has the DNA TGCGCCAGCAGCTTGGAAGGACAACCGAACACTGAAGCTTTCTTT. This gives the protein CASSLEGQPNTEAFF.

There are a few counts of this clonotype. The chain recombines TRBV28 with TRBJ2-7, with D possibly being TRBD2 (6 bases). CDR1 is MDHEN and CDR2 is SYDVKM in the germline V gene. The V and J ends lost 8 bases and 5 bases respectively, with 16 bases between them. CDR3 length: 13 amino acids. CDR3 sequence reads: CASGVLGGNEQYF. The CDR3 DNA follows: TGTGCCAGCGGAGTGTTGGGCGGGAACGAGCAGTACTTC.

The gene calls are TRBV5-1 and TRBJ2-7; tentatively, D is TRBD1 (6 bases). V lost 10 bases and J 2 bases, leaving 22 bases between the germline ends. CDR3 size: 15 residues. The germline V gene has CDR1 SGHRS and CDR2 YFSETQ. The CDR3 nucleotides are TGCGCCTCCGCCCTGGAGCTGGGGGCGGCCTACGAGCAGTACTTC. Protein: CASALELGAAYEQYF. Full variable domain (remainder filled in from reference TRBV5-1 and TRBJ2-7): KAGVTQTPRYLIKTRGQQVTLSCSPISGHRSVSWYQQTPGQGLQFLFEYFSETQRNKGNFPGRFSGRQFSNSRSEMNVSTLELGDSALYLCASALELGAAYEQYFGPGTRLTVT.

Many counts were recorded for this clonotype. The gene calls are TRBV20-1 and TRBJ2-3; no reliable D call. V was cut by 0 bases and J by 6 bases, with 7 bases left in between. The CDR3 runs 12 residues. Looked up from germline, CDR1 is DFQATT and CDR2 is SNEGSKA (reference sequence). The CDR3 protein is CSAREPRDTQYF. The CDR3 bases are TGCAGTGCTAGAGAGCCCCGCGATACGCAGTATTTT.

This clonotype was observed at least ten times. The gene calls are TRBV30 and TRBJ1-6; 7 bases align to TRBD1. The germline gives CDR1 GTSNPN, CDR2 SVGIG (reference sequence). V lost 4 bases to trimming and J lost 6 bases; unmatched junction nucleotides: 9. This CDR3 region has 15 residues. The CDR3 sequence is CAWNPPDRFNSPLHF. CDR3 sequence (DNA): TGTGCCTGGAACCCTCCGGACAGGTTTAATTCACCCCTCCACTTT.

This clonotype has a count of ten or more. V is TRBV18 and J is TRBJ1-5; D is unresolved. Trimming left V 3 bases short and J 0 bases short, with 6 bases between. Germline CDR1 KGHSH, CDR2 LQKENI. This CDR3 is 14 amino acids long. Here the CDR3 reads CASSPDGSNQPQHF. For the CDR3, the DNA is TGTGCCAGCTCACCGGACGGTAGCAATCAGCCCCAGCATTTT.

This chain uses TRBV6-1 with TRBJ2-7, with D possibly matching TRBD1 (6 bases). This CDR3 spans 14 amino acids. The V gene's germline CDR1 is MNHNS and CDR2 SASEGT. V was trimmed by 5 bases and J by 5 bases, leaving 16 bases between them. CDR3 amino acids: CASSRTGTSDEQYF. In DNA, the CDR3 is TGTGCCAGCAGTCGGACCGGGACAAGCGACGAGCAGTACTTC.

This clonotype was recorded a few times. The chain couples TRBV5-1 to TRBJ2-7; TRBD1 agrees at 8 bases. Germline V gene data show CDR1 as SGHRS and CDR2 as YFSETQ. The ends lost 4 bases at V and 5 bases at J; junction bases unmatched: 11. The CDR3 is 15 residues long. The CDR3 bases are TGCGCCAGCAGCGGGGTTGGACAGGGTGTAGACGAGCAGTACTTC. Translating gives CASSGVGQGVDEQYF.

This clonotype appeared a few times. This likely comes from a read error, as the CDR3 has no conserved phenylalanine or tryptophan at its end. V usage is TRBV30 and J usage is TRBJ2-7; D remains unclear. Germline V lookup: CDR1 GTSNPN, CDR2 SVGIG (reference sequence). V was pared by 2 bases and J by 5 bases, with 7 bases between. The CDR3 sequence is 11 residues long. The CDR3, as DNA: TGTGCCTGGAGTCTGTGGGACGAGCAGTACCTC. It encodes CAWSLWDEQYL.

The gene calls are TRBV2 and TRBJ2-7; 7 nucleotides align to TRBD1. J was trimmed by 5 bases and V by 8 bases; bases with no gene match: 18. The CDR3 totals 16 residues. Germline values: CDR1 SNHLY, CDR2 FYNNEI. CDR3 sequence (DNA): TGTGCCAGCCGGCCCTTACACGACAGGGTACGCGACGAGCAGTACTTC. It yields the protein CASRPLHDRVRDEQYF.

This clonotype was seen at least ten times. The rearrangement joins TRBV2 to TRBJ2-3; tentatively, D is TRBD2 (6 bases). Between the trimmed V and J ends, which lost 6 bases and 0 bases, there was a span of 16 bases. Per germline, CDR1 SNHLY and CDR2 FYNNEI. CDR3 size: 16 residues. CDR3 region: CASRGGPLFSTDTQYF. In nucleotides, the CDR3 is TGTGCCAGCAGGGGGGGTCCCCTCTTCAGCACAGATACGCAGTATTTT.

Ten or more counts support this clonotype. CDR3 in amino acids: CASSLRRQGRYEQYF. Written as DNA, the CDR3 is TGTGCCAGCAGCCTACGCCGACAGGGAAGGTACGAGCAGTACTTC. This chain uses TRBV7-2 with TRBJ2-7; 7 positions match TRBD1. The germline V gene has CDR1 SGHTA and CDR2 FQGNSA. Losses at the gene ends were 5 bases for V and 4 bases for J; bases not matched to a gene: 11. The CDR3 extends over 15 amino acids.

This clonotype has a handful of counts. The genes are TRBV7-6 and TRBJ2-7, with TRBD1 identical over 10 bases. Germline CDR1 reads SGHVS; CDR2 reads FNYEAQ. The CDR3 spans 17 residues. Trimming cost V 2 bases and J 6 bases; bases outside gene matches: 13. Written as DNA, the CDR3 is TGTGCCAGCAGCTTATTAATGACCGGGACAGGGGCCGCCGAGCAGTACTTC. Translated: CASSLLMTGTGAAEQYF.

This clonotype was picked up a small number of times. The gene calls are TRBV11-3 and TRBJ2-1; D is unclear. From germline, CDR1 is SGHNT and CDR2 YENEEA. The CDR3 spans 13 residues. V shed 1 base and J shed 8 bases, with 9 bases lying between them. CDR3 bases: TGTGCCAGCAGCTTAGTTACGGGCGATGAGCAGTTCTTC. This translates into CASSLVTGDEQFF. The variable domain in full, with the rest retrieved from reference TRBV11-3 and TRBJ2-1, is EAGVVQSPRYKIIEKKQPVAFWCNPISGHNTLYWYLQNLGQGPELLIRYENEEAVDDSQLPKDRFSAERLKGVDSTLKIQPAELGDSAVYLCASSLVTGDEQFFGPGTRLTVL.

This rearrangement joins TRBV28 to TRBJ2-7; possibly TRBD2 for D (7 bases). V lost 7 bases to trimming and J lost 7 bases, with 20 bases between them. CDR3 length equals 14 residues. CDR1 MDHEN and CDR2 SYDVKM come from the germline V gene. The CDR3 DNA reads TGTGCCAGCACATTGGGGGGGCAGACCCAGGAGCAGTACTTC. Translating it yields CASTLGGQTQEQYF.

The chain is built from TRBV6-4 and TRBJ1-6; D might be TRBD1 (5 bases). Trimming shortened V by 3 bases and J by 10 bases, and 16 bases separated the two germline ends. Looked up from germline, CDR1 is MRHNA and CDR2 is SNTAGT. CDR3 length: 15 amino acids. In DNA, the CDR3 is TGTGCCAGCAGTGAGTTAGGGGACGTAAGCTCACCCCTCCACTTT. It specifies CASSELGDVSSPLHF.

This clonotype was found many times. V gene TRBV12-3 or TRBV12-4 combines with J gene TRBJ1-1; no firm D call. CDR3 length: 14 residues. V was trimmed by 3 bases and J by 1 base, leaving 9 bases between them. The CDR3 loop reads CASSFTSWNTEAFF. For the CDR3, the DNA is TGTGCCAGCAGTTTTACCAGTTGGAACACTGAAGCTTTCTTT.

This clonotype was seen a handful of times. The rearrangement links TRBV29-1 to TRBJ2-3; D not certain. Germline CDR1 reads SQVTM; CDR2 reads ANQGSEA. The CDR3 totals 15 residues. Trimming took off 3 bases at V and 0 bases at J, with 13 bases between the two ends. The CDR3 region is CSVESEARSTDTQYF. The DNA for the CDR3 is TGCAGCGTTGAGTCTGAGGCGCGAAGCACAGATACGCAGTATTTT.

The V gene is TRBV7-3, the J gene TRBJ1-6; 7 nucleotides line up with TRBD1. The CDR3 consists of 14 residues. J lost 7 bases, V lost 6 bases, and 6 bases had no gene match. Germline V gene lookup returns CDR1 SGHTA and CDR2 FQGTGA. CDR3 DNA sequence: TGTGCCAGCAGGTCGGGACAGCCAAATTCACCCCTCCACTTT. Translation: CASRSGQPNSPLHF. Supplemented by reference TRBV7-3 and TRBJ1-6, the full variable domain reads GAGVSQTPSNKVTEKGKYVELRCDPISGHTALYWYRQSLGQGPEFLIYFQGTGAADDSGLPNDRFFAVRPEGSVSTLKIQRTERGDSAVYLCASRSGQPNSPLHFGNGTRLTVT.

The chain employs TRBV12-3 or TRBV12-4 and TRBJ1-2; 8 bases line up with TRBD1. Losses at the gene ends were 5 bases for V and 7 bases for J; bases not matched to a gene: 6. The CDR3 covers 13 residues. CDR3 in DNA: TGTGCCAGCAGTACAGGGGGGGATGGTGGCTACACCTTC. Residues: CASSTGGDGGYTF.